Each of the 9 T cell receptor beta chains below was sequenced from the same sample in a study of Graves' ophthalmopathy and Graves' hyperthyroidism. For repertoire sequencing, the TCR beta CDR3 regions were amplified from RNA transcripts. The authors performed first-round RT-PCR with HTBI primers and then a second-round multiplex PCR. TCRdb processed the multiplex PCR reads anew with MiXCR; each CDR3 protein has one entry. Of around 1.1 million distinct CDR3 sequences detected, about 36% appear once; the ten largest clones hold around 10%. The sequenced sample consisted of peripheral blood or thyroid tissue (not recorded which). The receptors derive from an adult man with Graves' hyperthyroidism.

This clonotype was counted ten times or more. The chain is built from TRBV7-8 and TRBJ1-4; 7 nucleotides agree with TRBD1. The length of the CDR3 is 14 residues. V shed 8 bases, J shed 8 bases, and the junction held 11 bases outside the gene matches. The V gene's germline CDR1 is SGHVS and CDR2 FQNEAQ. The CDR3 bases are TGTGCCAGCCAAACCGGGACAGTGAAGGAAAAACTGTTTTTT. It encodes CASQTGTVKEKLFF.

This clonotype has just a few counts. V usage is TRBV4-3 and J usage is TRBJ2-7, with TRBD2 as a possible D gene (6 bases). The V gene's germline CDR1 is LGHNA and CDR2 YSLEER. This CDR3 contains 15 residues. Trimming took off 1 base at V and 3 bases at J, with 13 bases between the two ends. Here the CDR3 reads CASSQVALAHYEQYF. In DNA form, the CDR3 reads TGCGCCAGCAGCCAAGTGGCCCTAGCGCACTACGAGCAGTACTTC.

The gene calls are TRBV20-1 and TRBJ2-2; 8 nucleotides align to TRBD2. Germline trimming cut 1 base from V and 6 bases from J; bases unmatched to any gene: 4. Germline values: CDR1 DFQATT, CDR2 SNEGSKA (reference sequence). The CDR3 loop spans 14 amino acids. As DNA, the CDR3 is TGCAGTGCTAGAGCCGGGACTAGTCCCGGGGAGCTGTTTTTT. Protein product: CSARAGTSPGELFF.

Worth noting for this clonotype: A junction boundary mismatches the germline segment, possibly from a read error. V gene TRBV29-1 combines with J gene TRBJ2-6, with 7 positions matching TRBD1. The CDR3 is 14 amino acids. Germline lookup yields CDR1 SQVTM and CDR2 ANQGSEA. Here the CDR3 DNA reads TGCAGCGTTGCTTCCGGGTCAGGGGGCAACGTCCTGACTTTC. The encoded protein is CSVASGSGGNVLTF.

Remarks on this clonotype: At one end, the junction sequence differs from germline, possibly due to a read error. This chain connects TRBV10-3 to TRBJ2-5; 9 bases line up with TRBD2. Germline V gives CDR1 ENHRY, CDR2 SYGVKD. The CDR3 is made up of 15 amino acids. Here the CDR3 reads CAVSAGGQAQETQYF. The CDR3 coding sequence is TGTGCCGTCAGCGCGGGAGGGCAGGCCCAGGAGACCCAGTACTTC.

The V gene is TRBV7-9, the J gene TRBJ1-1; D is unresolved. Germline V lookup: CDR1 SEHNR, CDR2 FQNEAQ (reference sequence). V lost 2 bases and J lost 1, with 20 bases in between. The CDR3 sequence is 18 residues long. The CDR3 nucleotides read TGTGCCAGCAGCTTATTTGAGGTACGGCGTCGGAGGAACACTGAAGCTTTCTTT. This encodes CASSLFEVRRRRNTEAFF.

This clonotype was detected ten times or more. This chain joins TRBV12-3 or TRBV12-4 and TRBJ1-4; TRBD1 might be the D (6 bases). This CDR3 region has 14 residues. V was clipped by 6 bases and J by 8 bases, with 16 bases between them. The CDR3 sequence is CASSRPPGQEKLFF. The CDR3 nucleotides are TGTGCCAGCAGCCGGCCCCCAGGACAGGAAAAACTGTTTTTT.

The genes are TRBV29-1 and TRBJ2-7; 11 positions agree with TRBD2. CDR1 and CDR2 (germline): SQVTM, ANQGSEA. The V segment lost 7 bases and the J segment 6 bases; nucleotides outside the gene matches: 11. The CDR3 totals 14 residues. The CDR3 protein is CSAVKTSGNGEQYF. CDR3 DNA: TGCAGCGCTGTGAAGACTAGCGGGAATGGCGAGCAGTACTTC.

J is TRBJ1-1 and V is TRBV7-2; possible D gene TRBD1, 5 bases. V was cut by 5 bases and J by 2 bases, with 15 bases left in between. Per germline, CDR1 SGHTA and CDR2 FQGNSA. This CDR3 spans 15 amino acids. The CDR3: CASSPRQSSNTEAFF. In DNA form, the CDR3 reads TGTGCCAGCAGCCCTAGACAGTCAAGTAACACTGAAGCTTTCTTT.